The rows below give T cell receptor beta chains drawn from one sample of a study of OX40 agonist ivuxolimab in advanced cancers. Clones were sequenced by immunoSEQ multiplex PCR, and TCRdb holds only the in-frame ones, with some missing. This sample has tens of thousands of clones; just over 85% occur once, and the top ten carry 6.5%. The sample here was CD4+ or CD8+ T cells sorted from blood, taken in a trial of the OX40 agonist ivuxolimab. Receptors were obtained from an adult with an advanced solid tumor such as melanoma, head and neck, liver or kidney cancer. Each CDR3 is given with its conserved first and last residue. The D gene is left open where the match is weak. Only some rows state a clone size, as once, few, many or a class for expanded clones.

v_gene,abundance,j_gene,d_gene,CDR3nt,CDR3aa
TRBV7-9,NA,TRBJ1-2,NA,TGTGCCAGCAGCTTATCGGGAGTCTGGGGTGGCTACACCTTC,CASSLSGVWGGYTF
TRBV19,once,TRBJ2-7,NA,TGTGCCAGTAGTATTGTCCAGGGAGCCTACGAGCAGTACTTC,CASSIVQGAYEQYF
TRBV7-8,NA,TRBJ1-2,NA,TGTGCCAGCAGCCCTTACAGGGTTCATGCCAGTGGCTACACCTTC,CASSPYRVHASGYTF
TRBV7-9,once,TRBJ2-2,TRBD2,TGTGCCAGCAGAAAGGGAGGGGTTAACACCGGGGAGCTGTTTTTT,CASRKGGVNTGELFF
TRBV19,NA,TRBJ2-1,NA,TGTGCCAGTAGGCCGGAGGTCTTCTCCTACAATGAGCAGTTCTTC,CASRPEVFSYNEQFF
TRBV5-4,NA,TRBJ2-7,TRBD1,TGTGCCAGCAGGTTTGGGACAGGGGGGAGCTACGAGCAGTACTTC,CASRFGTGGSYEQYF
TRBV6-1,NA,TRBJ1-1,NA,TGTGCCAGCAGTAGGATGAACACTGAAGCTTTCTTT,CASSRMNTEAFF
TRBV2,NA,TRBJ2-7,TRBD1,TGTGCCAGCAGTGAACAGGGGGCGGTCGAGCAGTACTTC,CASSEQGAVEQYF
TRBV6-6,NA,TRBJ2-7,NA,TGTGCCAGCAGTTACGTCGAGGGAGCGGAGCAGTACTTC,CASSYVEGAEQYF
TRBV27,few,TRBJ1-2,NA,TGTGCCAGCAGTGTACAGGCTAACTATGGCTACACCTTC,CASSVQANYGYTF
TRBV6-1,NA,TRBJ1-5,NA,TGTGCCAGCAGGGCTGGACAGCCCAATCAGCCCCAGCATTTT,CASRAGQPNQPQHF
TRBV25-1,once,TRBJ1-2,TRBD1,TGTGCCAGCAGTGAGGCCTGGGACAGCCTGTATGGCTACACCTTC,CASSEAWDSLYGYTF
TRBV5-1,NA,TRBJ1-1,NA,TGCGCCAGCAGCTTGGCCGAGGGGTCCGAAGCTTTCTTT,CASSLAEGSEAFF
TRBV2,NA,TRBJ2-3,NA,TGTGCCAGCAGTGACAGGGGGGGCACAGATACGCAGTATTTT,CASSDRGGTDTQYF
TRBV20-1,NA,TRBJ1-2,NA,TGCAGTGCCGACAGTCACTATGGCTACACCTTC,CSADSHYGYTF
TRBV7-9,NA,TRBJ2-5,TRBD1,TGTGCCAGCAGCCCTAGGACAGGGGGCCTAGGGGTAGAGACCCAGTACTTC,CASSPRTGGLGVETQYF
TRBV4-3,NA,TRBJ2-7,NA,TGCGCCAGCAGCCAAGAAGGGGGGAAGGCCTACGAGCAGTACTTC,CASSQEGGKAYEQYF
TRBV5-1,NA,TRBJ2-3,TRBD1,TGCGCCAGCAGCAGACAGGGGATCGGGGATTTGGCGCAGTATTTT,CASSRQGIGDLAQYF
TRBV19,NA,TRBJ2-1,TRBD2,TGTGCCAGTAGTACCCCGCGGGAGGGTCATGAGCAGTTCTTC,CASSTPREGHEQFF
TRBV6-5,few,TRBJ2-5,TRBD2,TGTGCCAGCAGACGACGGACTAGCGGGGAAGAGACCCAGTACTTC,CASRRRTSGEETQYF
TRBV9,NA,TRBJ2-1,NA,TGTGCCAGCAGCGTAGTCGGGACACTTGACAATGAGCAGTTCTTC,CASSVVGTLDNEQFF
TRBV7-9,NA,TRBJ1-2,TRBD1,TGTGCCAGCAGTCCACAGGGGACATATGGCTACACCTTC,CASSPQGTYGYTF
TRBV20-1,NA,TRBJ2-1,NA,TGCAGTGCTAGATCCGGATATGAGCAGTTCTTC,CSARSGYEQFF
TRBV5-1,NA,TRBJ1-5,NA,TGCGCCAGCAGCTTGGGGCCCAATCAGCCCCAGCATTTT,CASSLGPNQPQHF
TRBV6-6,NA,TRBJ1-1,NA,TGTGCCAGCAGTTATTCACCTACTAGAACGGAAGCTTTCTTT,CASSYSPTRTEAFF
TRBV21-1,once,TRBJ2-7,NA,TGTGCCAGCAAAAAGCGGGATGAGGGAATTACCTCCTACGAGCAGTACTTC,CASKKRDEGITSYEQYF
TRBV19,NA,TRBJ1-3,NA,TGTGCCAGTAGTAATGGGGCGTACACCATATATTTT,CASSNGAYTIYF
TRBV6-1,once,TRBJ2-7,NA,TGTGCCAGCAGTGGAAACTACGAGCAGTACTTC,CASSGNYEQYF
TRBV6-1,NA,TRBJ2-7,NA,TGTGCCAGCAGTGAGGATGAGGGACCTTTGTACGAGCAGTACTTC,CASSEDEGPLYEQYF
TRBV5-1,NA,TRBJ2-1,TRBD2,TGCGCCAGCAGCCTCGGGGGGGCCCCCGAGCAGTTCTTC,CASSLGGAPEQFF
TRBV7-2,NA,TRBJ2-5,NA,TGTGCCAGCAGCTTAGCCCAGGGTCGGGAGACCCAGTACTTC,CASSLAQGRETQYF
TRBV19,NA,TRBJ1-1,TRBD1,TGTGCCAGTAGTATCGGGACAGCGCCGAACACTGAAGCTTTCTTT,CASSIGTAPNTEAFF
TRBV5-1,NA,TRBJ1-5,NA,TGCGCCAGCAGCGTACAGGGTGATCAGCCCCAGCATTTT,CASSVQGDQPQHF
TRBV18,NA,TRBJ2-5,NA,TGTGCCAGCTCAGGGTCGAGTCAAGAGACCCAGTACTTC,CASSGSSQETQYF
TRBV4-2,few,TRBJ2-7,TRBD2,TGTGCCAGCAGCCAAGATTTCCTTAGCGGGCCCTTCTACGAGCAGTACTTC,CASSQDFLSGPFYEQYF
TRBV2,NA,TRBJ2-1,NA,TGTGCCAGCAGTGCTAGACTACTATACAATGAGCAGTTCTTC,CASSARLLYNEQFF
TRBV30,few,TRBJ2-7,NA,TGTGCCTGGACCAAACAACCCATCTACGAGCAGTACTTC,CAWTKQPIYEQYF
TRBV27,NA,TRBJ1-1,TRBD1,TGTGCCAGCAGTTTATGGGGACAGGGTAAAGGAGCTTTCTTT,CASSLWGQGKGAFF
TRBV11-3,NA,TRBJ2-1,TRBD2,TGTGCCAGCAGCTTAGGCGGGAGGACCCTCAATGAGCAGTTCTTC,CASSLGGRTLNEQFF
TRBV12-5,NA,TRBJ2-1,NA,TGTGCTAGTGGTTTGAGGGGTTCCGCCTACAATGAGCAGTTCTTC,CASGLRGSAYNEQFF
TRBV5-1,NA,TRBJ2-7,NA,TGCGCCAGCAGCACCGGACAGCTTGGGAGCGACGAGCAGTACTTC,CASSTGQLGSDEQYF
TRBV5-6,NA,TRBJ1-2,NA,TGTGCCAGCAGCTTGGTCCAGGGTAACTATGGCTACACCTTC,CASSLVQGNYGYTF
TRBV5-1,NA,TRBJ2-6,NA,TGCGCCAGCAGCGCGGACAGTTTCGTTAGGGCCAACGTCCTGACTTTC,CASSADSFVRANVLTF
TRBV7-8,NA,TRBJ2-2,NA,TGTGCCAGCAGCGAGAGCACCGGGGAGCTGTTTTTT,CASSESTGELFF
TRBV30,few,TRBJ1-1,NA,TGTGCCTGGACCGCTCAAGGGAACACTGAAGCTTTCTTT,CAWTAQGNTEAFF
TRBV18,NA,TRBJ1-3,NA,TGTGCCAGCTCAGGGGAGTACAGAAGTACCGGAAACACCATATATTTT,CASSGEYRSTGNTIYF
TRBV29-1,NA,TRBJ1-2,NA,TGCAGCGTTGGAGACCGGCTGGGCAGGAGGGGCAGCTATGGCTACACCTTC,CSVGDRLGRRGSYGYTF